This record concerns one TCR beta chain sequence. Its cognate antigen is unknown. This sample was included in a study of cytomegalovirus exposure and HLA in healthy donors. Study observations and caveats: Accurate predictions that matched the HLA-A and HLA-B alleles of most subjects were reportedly made from TCR beta sequences. As a later analysis revealed, most CMV-associated TCR beta chains appeared HLA-restricted. Common viral pathogens were later found to be apparently linked to several of the most significant clusters.

PCR used 60 Vbeta primers and 13 Jbeta primers. The method was immunoSEQ multiplex PCR; TCRdb's version includes in-frame clones alone and lacks a portion of them. The table records about 150,000 clones, 75% to 85% of them present only once. V gave up 1 base and J gave up 4 bases; unmatched junction bases: 6. Germline V gene sequence: CDR1 LGHNA, CDR2 YNFKEQ. This CDR3 comprises 15 residues. The V call is TRBV4-2, the J call TRBJ1-2; 7 bases are shared with TRBD1. Sequencing was performed on PBMCs. This receptor was obtained from a man younger than 45 in good health and CMV-seropositive. The CDR3 here is CASSQALGGAYGYTF. The CDR3 DNA reads as TGTGCCAGCAGCCAAGCTTTAGGGGGCGCCTATGGCTACACCTTC.